This is a list of T cell receptor beta chains from one sample in a study of identifying expanded T cells in peripheral blood. Only in-frame clones appear in the TCRdb table, and some are missing; sequencing was by immunoSEQ multiplex PCR. The sample holds around 68,000 clones, around 87% seen once. What was sequenced was blood. Receptor source: a person between 18 and 69 years old in good health. Both conserved end residues are part of each CDR3. The D gene is left open where the match is weak. A clone size is listed for some rows: how often the clone was seen (once, few, many), or a class if it is expanded.

d_call clone_size j_call v_call cdr3_nt cdr3_aa
TRBD1 - TRBJ1-5 TRBV28 TGTGCCAGCAGTTTGACAGGGGACAATCAGCCCCAGCATTTT CASSLTGDNQPQHF
- - TRBJ2-3 TRBV6-4 TGTGCCAGCAGCGCAGCGGTTGAGAGCACAGATACGCAGTATTTT CASSAAVESTDTQYF
- - TRBJ2-7 TRBV5-1 TGCGCCAGCAGCGACGGCGGGGTCTACGAGCAGTACTTC CASSDGGVYEQYF
TRBD1 - TRBJ1-5 TRBV28 TGTGCCAGCACATACTATCGACAGGGCCATCAGCCCCAGCATTTT CASTYYRQGHQPQHF
- - TRBJ2-1 TRBV10-1 TGCGCCAGCAGTGAGTCCCCTTTTGGGAATGAGCAGTTCTTC CASSESPFGNEQFF
- - TRBJ2-7 TRBV9 TGTGCCAGCACCACCGGAGGGGCGAGCTCCTACGAGCAGTACTTC CASTTGGASSYEQYF
- few TRBJ2-5 TRBV28 TGTGCCAGCAGTCACCTGTCGGGGGCGGGGGAGACCCAGTACTTC CASSHLSGAGETQYF
TRBD1 - TRBJ1-1 TRBV4-1 TGCGCCAGCAGCCAGGGACAGAGGAGGACTGAAGCTTTCTTT CASSQGQRRTEAFF
- - TRBJ2-7 TRBV19 TGTGCCAGTAGCTTGAGCCTCAGCTCCTACGAGCAGTACTTC CASSLSLSSYEQYF
TRBD2 - TRBJ2-7 TRBV5-5 TGTGCCAGCAGCTTGCGAGCGGGGGGGCTCGCTTTTGGCGAGCAGTACTTC CASSLRAGGLAFGEQYF
- medium-sized TRBJ1-2 TRBV9 TGTGCCAGCAGCGTAGCTTTTGATGGCAGATTCTATGGCTACACCTTC CASSVAFDGRFYGYTF
- - TRBJ1-2 TRBV27 TGTGCCAGCAGTTTATCAGGGACCGGTGGCTACACCTTC CASSLSGTGGYTF
- - TRBJ2-5 TRBV5-1 TGCGCCAGCAGCGCCCAGGAAGAGACCCAGTACTTC CASSAQEETQYF
TRBD2 - TRBJ2-3 TRBV2 TGTGCCGGGCTGTCCCGGCGGGAGAGTGGTGCAGATACGCAGTATTTT CAGLSRRESGADTQYF
TRBD1 - TRBJ1-1 TRBV10-3 TGTGCCATCAGTGAGAGGGGAGGCAGGGGGCCAGTCACTGAAGCTTTCTTT CAISERGGRGPVTEAFF